The clone carrying this T cell receptor beta chain has a count of ten or more. The data belong to a study of T cells in Graves' hyperthyroidism and ophthalmopathy. The length of the CDR3 is 11 residues. Trimming pared 5 bases from V and 5 bases from J, leaving 6 bases between. Exclusions: uncontrolled infection, other autoimmune disease, pregnancy, lactation. TCR beta CDR3 regions were amplified from RNA. Using the HTBI primer set, a first-round RT-PCR was run on the TCR CDR3. Via MiXCR, TCRdb re-called the multiplex PCR reads, giving one row per CDR3 protein. Altogether about 200,000 distinct CDR3 sequences are present, around a sixth being singletons, with the ten largest covering about 56%.

The origin of this receptor is a woman between 50 and 59 years old with Graves' hyperthyroidism. The chain employs TRBV12-3 or TRBV12-4 and TRBJ1-2; D is uncertain. The sample was blood. CDR3 loop: CASSHRYGYTF. The DNA of the CDR3 is TGTGCCAGCAGTCACCGTTATGGCTACACCTTC.